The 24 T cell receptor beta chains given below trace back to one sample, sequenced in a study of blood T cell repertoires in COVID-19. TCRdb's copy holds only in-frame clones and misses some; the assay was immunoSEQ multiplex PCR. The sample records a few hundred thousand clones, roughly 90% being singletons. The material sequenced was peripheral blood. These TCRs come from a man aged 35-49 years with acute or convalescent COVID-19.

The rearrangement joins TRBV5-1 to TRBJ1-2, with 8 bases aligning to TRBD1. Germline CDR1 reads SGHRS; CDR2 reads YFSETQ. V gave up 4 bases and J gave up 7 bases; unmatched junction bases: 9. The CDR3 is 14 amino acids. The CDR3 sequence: CASSDGQGVGGYTF. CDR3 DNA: TGCGCCAGCAGCGACGGACAGGGAGTCGGTGGCTACACCTTC.

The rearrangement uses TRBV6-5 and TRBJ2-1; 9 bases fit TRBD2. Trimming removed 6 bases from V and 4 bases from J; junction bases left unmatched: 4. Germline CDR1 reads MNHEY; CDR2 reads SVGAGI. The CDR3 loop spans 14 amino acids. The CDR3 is CASRSSGEYNEQFF. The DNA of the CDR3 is TGTGCCAGCAGGTCTAGCGGGGAGTACAATGAGCAGTTCTTC.

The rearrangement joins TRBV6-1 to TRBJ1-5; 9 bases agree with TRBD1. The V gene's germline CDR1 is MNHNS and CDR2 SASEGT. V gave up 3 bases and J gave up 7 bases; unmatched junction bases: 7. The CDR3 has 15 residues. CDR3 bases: TGTGCCAGCAGTGAGCCCGGGACAGGGCGACAGCCCCAGCATTTT. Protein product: CASSEPGTGRQPQHF.

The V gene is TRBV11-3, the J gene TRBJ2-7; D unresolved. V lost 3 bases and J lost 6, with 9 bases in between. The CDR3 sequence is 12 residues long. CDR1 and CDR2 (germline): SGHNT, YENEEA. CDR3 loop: CASSFGASEQYF. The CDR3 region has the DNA TGTGCCAGCAGCTTCGGTGCGAGCGAGCAGTACTTC.

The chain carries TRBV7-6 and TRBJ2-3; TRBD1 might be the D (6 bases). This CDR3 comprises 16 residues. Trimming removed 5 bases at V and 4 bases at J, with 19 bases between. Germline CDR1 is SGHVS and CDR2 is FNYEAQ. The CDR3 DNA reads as TGTGCCAGCAGCCGCGTTTTAGGCAGGGGCCCAGATACGCAGTATTTT. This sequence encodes CASSRVLGRGPDTQYF. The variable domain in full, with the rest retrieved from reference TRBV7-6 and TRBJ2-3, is GAGVSQSPRYKVTKRGQDVALRCDPISGHVSLYWYRQALGQGPEFLTYFNYEAQQDKSGLPNDRFSAERPEGSISTLTIQRTEQRDSAMYRCASSRVLGRGPDTQYFGPGTRLTVL.

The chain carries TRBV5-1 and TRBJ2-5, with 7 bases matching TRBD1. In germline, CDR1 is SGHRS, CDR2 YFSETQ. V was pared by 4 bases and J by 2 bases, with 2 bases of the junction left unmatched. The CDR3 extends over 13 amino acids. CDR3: CASSVGQQETQYF. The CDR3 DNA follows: TGCGCCAGCAGCGTGGGACAGCAAGAGACCCAGTACTTC. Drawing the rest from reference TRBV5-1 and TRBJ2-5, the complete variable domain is KAGVTQTPRYLIKTRGQQVTLSCSPISGHRSVSWYQQTPGQGLQFLFEYFSETQRNKGNFPGRFSGRQFSNSRSEMNVSTLELGDSALYLCASSVGQQETQYFGPGTRLLVL.

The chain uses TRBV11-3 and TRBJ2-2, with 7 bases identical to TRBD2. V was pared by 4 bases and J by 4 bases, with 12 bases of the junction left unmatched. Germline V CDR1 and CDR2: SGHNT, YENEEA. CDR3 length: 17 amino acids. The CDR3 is CASSSTVGLAATGELFF. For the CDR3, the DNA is TGTGCCAGCAGCTCCACCGTCGGGCTAGCGGCCACCGGGGAGCTGTTTTTT.

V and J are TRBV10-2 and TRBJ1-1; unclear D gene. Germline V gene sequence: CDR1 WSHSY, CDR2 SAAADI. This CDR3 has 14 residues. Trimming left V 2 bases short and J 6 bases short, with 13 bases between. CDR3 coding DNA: TGCGCCAGCAGTGAGGCAGGTCTAACTGCTGAAGCTTTCTTT. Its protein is CASSEAGLTAEAFF.

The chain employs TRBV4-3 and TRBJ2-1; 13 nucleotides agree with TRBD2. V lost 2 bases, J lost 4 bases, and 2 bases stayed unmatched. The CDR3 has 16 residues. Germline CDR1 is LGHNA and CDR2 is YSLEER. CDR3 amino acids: CASSQLLAGGYNEQFF. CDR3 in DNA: TGCGCCAGCAGCCAATTACTAGCGGGGGGGTACAATGAGCAGTTCTTC.

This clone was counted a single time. CDR3 amino acids: CASSEPSQGYEKLFF. The CDR3 DNA reads as TGTGCCAGCAGTGAACCCAGTCAGGGGTATGAAAAACTGTTTTTT. The chain couples TRBV6-1 to TRBJ1-4; tentatively, D is TRBD1 (6 bases). The CDR3 has 15 residues. Germline CDR1 is MNHNS and CDR2 is SASEGT. Trimming pared 2 bases from V and 6 bases from J, leaving 13 bases between.

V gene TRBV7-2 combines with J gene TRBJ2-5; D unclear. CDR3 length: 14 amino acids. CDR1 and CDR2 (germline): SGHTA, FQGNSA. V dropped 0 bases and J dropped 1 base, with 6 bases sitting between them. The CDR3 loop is CASSLAPSQETQYF. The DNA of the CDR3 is TGTGCCAGCAGCTTAGCCCCGAGCCAAGAGACCCAGTACTTC. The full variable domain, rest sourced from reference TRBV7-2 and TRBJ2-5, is GAGVSQSPSNKVTEKGKDVELRCDPISGHTALYWYRQSLGQGLEFLIYFQGNSAPDKSGLPSDRFSAERTGGSVSTLTIQRTQQEDSAVYLCASSLAPSQETQYFGPGTRLLVL.

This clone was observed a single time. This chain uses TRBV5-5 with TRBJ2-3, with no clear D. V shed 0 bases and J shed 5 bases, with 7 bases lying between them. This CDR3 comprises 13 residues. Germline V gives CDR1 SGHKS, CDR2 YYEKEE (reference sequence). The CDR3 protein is CASSLDSLDTQYF. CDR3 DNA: TGTGCCAGCAGCTTGGACAGCCTAGATACGCAGTATTTT.

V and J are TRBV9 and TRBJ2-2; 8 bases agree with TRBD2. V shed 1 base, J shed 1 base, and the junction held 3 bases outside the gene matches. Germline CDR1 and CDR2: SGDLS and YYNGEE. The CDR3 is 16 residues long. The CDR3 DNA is TGTGCCAGCAGCGTACTAAGCGGGGGGAACACCGGGGAGCTGTTTTTT. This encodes CASSVLSGGNTGELFF.

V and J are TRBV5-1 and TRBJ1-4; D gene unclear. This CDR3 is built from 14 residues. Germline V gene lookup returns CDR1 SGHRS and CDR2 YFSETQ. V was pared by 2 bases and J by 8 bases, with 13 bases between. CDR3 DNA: TGCGCCAGCAGCTTCGGGCAGGAGGGAGAAAAACTGTTTTTT. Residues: CASSFGQEGEKLFF. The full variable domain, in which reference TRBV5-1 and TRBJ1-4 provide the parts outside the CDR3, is KAGVTQTPRYLIKTRGQQVTLSCSPISGHRSVSWYQQTPGQGLQFLFEYFSETQRNKGNFPGRFSGRQFSNSRSEMNVSTLELGDSALYLCASSFGQEGEKLFFGSGTQLSVL.

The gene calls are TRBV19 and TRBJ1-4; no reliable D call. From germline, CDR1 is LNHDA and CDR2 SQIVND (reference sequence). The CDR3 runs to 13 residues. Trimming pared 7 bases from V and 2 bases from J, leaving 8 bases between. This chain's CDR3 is CASKPWTNEKLFF. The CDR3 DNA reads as TGTGCCAGTAAGCCCTGGACTAATGAAAAACTGTTTTTT.

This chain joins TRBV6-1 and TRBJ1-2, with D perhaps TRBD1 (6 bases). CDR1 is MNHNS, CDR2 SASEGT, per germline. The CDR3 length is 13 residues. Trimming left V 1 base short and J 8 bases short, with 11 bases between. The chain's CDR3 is CASSEEAGAGYTF. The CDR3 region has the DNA TGTGCCAGCAGTGAAGAGGCAGGGGCCGGCTACACCTTC.

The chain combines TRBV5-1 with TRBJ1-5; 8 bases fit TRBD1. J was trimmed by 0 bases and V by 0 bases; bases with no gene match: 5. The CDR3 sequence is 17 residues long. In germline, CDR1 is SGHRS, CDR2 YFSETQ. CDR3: CASSLGQGAGSNQPQHF. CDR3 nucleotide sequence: TGCGCCAGCAGCTTGGGGCAGGGGGCCGGTAGCAATCAGCCCCAGCATTTT.

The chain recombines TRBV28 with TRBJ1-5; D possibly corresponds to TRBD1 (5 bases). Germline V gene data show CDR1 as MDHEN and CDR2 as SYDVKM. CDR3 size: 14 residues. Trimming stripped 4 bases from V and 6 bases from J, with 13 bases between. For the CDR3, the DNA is TGTGCCAGCAGTTCGGACAATTGGGGTCAGCCCCAGCATTTT. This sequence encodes CASSSDNWGQPQHF. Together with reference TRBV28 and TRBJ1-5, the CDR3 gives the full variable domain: DVKVTQSSRYLVKRTGEKVFLECVQDMDHENMFWYRQDPGLGLRLIYFSYDVKMKEKGDIPEGYSVSREKKERFSLILESASTNQTSMYLCASSSDNWGQPQHFGDGTRLSIL.

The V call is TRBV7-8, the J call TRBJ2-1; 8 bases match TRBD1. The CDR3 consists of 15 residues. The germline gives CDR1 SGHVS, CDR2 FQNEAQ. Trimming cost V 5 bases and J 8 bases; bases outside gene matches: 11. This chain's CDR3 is CASSPRNRGFHEQFF. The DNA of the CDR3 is TGTGCCAGCAGCCCCCGGAACAGGGGGTTTCATGAGCAGTTCTTC.

CDR3 coding DNA: TGTGCCAGCAGCTCCACACCAGGGGGCTGGGAGTTCTTC. Its protein is CASSSTPGGWEFF. This sequence joins TRBV7-3 and TRBJ2-1, with TRBD1 identical over 8 bases. Germline assignment: CDR1 SGHTA and CDR2 FQGTGA. After removal of 4 bases from V and 14 bases from J, the junction contained 10 bases not matched to a gene. The CDR3 is 13 amino acids.

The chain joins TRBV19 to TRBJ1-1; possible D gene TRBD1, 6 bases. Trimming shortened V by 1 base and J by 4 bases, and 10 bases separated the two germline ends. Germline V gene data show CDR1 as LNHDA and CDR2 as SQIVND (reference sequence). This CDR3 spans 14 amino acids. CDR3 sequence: CASSIGRGTTEAFF. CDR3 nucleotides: TGTGCCAGTAGTATAGGCAGGGGCACCACTGAAGCTTTCTTT.

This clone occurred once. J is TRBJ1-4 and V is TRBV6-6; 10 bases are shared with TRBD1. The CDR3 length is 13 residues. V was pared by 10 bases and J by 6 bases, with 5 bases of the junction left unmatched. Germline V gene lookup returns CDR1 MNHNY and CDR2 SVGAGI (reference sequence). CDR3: CATTGTGDEKLFF. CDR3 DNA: TGTGCCACCACCGGGACAGGGGATGAAAAACTGTTTTTT.

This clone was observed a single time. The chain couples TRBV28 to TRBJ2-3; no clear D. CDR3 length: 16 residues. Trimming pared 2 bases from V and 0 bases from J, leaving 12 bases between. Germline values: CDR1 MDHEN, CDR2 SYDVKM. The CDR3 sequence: CASSLTLSASTDTQYF. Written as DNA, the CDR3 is TGTGCCAGCAGTTTAACGCTAAGTGCTAGCACAGATACGCAGTATTTT.

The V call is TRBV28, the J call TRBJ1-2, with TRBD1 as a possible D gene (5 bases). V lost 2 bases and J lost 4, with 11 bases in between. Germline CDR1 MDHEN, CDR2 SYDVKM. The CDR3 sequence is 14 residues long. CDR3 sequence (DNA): TGTGCCAGCAGTTTACGACAGCAAAGCTATGGCTACACCTTC. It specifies CASSLRQQSYGYTF.